This is a list of T cell receptor beta chains from one sample in a study of blood T cell repertoires in COVID-19. Some clones are missing from TCRdb's copy, which holds only in-frame ones; the method was immunoSEQ multiplex PCR. The table includes about 52,000 clones, roughly 87% detected once. The sample was peripheral blood. These receptors were collected from a human donor with active COVID-19. The donor label of this sample is uncertain. Both conserved end residues are part of each CDR3. The D gene is left open where the match is weak. Rows give clone size only sometimes, using once, few, many, or a class for an expanded clone.

.	TRBD2	TRBV15	TRBJ2-7	15	CATARLAGKTYEQYF	TGTGCCACCGCCAGACTAGCGGGAAAAACCTACGAGCAGTACTTC
once	TRBD2	TRBV9	TRBJ2-3	15	CASSVGGLVADTQYF	TGTGCCAGCAGCGTAGGAGGACTAGTTGCAGATACGCAGTATTTT
.	.	TRBV27	TRBJ1-1	16	CASSLGPSRGRTEAFF	TGTGCCAGCTCCCTAGGGCCCTCCCGAGGGCGCACTGAAGCTTTCTTT
few	.	TRBV7-9	TRBJ2-2	15	CASSFRPRGGGELFF	TGTGCCAGCAGCTTCCGGCCCAGGGGTGGCGGGGAGCTGTTTTTT
.	TRBD2	TRBV28	TRBJ2-1	19	CASSSTIGTRGSLKGEQFF	TGTGCCAGCAGTTCTACCATTGGGACTAGAGGGTCGTTAAAGGGTGAGCAGTTCTTC
.	.	TRBV5-1	TRBJ2-2	15	CASSFGSTNTGELFF	TGCGCCAGCAGCTTTGGCAGTACCAACACCGGGGAGCTGTTTTTT
.	TRBD1	TRBV24-1	TRBJ2-1	14	CATSDFAGGNEQFF	TGTGCCACCAGTGATTTTGCAGGGGGCAATGAGCAGTTCTTC
.	TRBD1	TRBV7-3	TRBJ2-7	13	CASSLRQGNEQYF	TGTGCCAGCAGCCTCAGACAGGGGAACGAGCAGTACTTC
.	.	TRBV7-2	TRBJ2-5	16	CASSLGAPTPQETQYF	TGTGCCAGCAGCTTAGGAGCTCCCACGCCTCAAGAGACCCAGTACTTC
.	TRBD1	TRBV6-5	TRBJ2-7	13	CASNPGGLYEQYF	TGTGCCAGCAACCCAGGGGGCCTCTACGAGCAGTACTTC
few	.	TRBV2	TRBJ2-7	13	CASVQDSSYEQYF	TGTGCCAGCGTGCAGGACAGCTCCTACGAGCAGTACTTC
.	.	TRBV2	TRBJ2-5	14	CASRLAVGLETQYF	TGTGCCAGCAGGTTAGCGGTTGGACTAGAGACCCAGTACTTC
.	TRBD1	TRBV27	TRBJ1-1	15	CASSLSGGGYTEAFF	TGTGCCAGCAGTTTAAGTGGAGGGGGCTACACTGAAGCTTTCTTT
.	TRBD1	TRBV4-3	TRBJ2-2	16	CASSRDRGSSSGELFF	TGCGCCAGCAGCAGAGACAGGGGAAGTTCATCCGGGGAGCTGTTTTTT
once	TRBD1	TRBV19	TRBJ1-1	15	CASSMSEGAPTEAFF	TGTGCCAGTAGTATGTCCGAGGGGGCGCCCACTGAAGCTTTCTTT
.	.	TRBV5-4	TRBJ1-2	14	CASSFSSEGYGYTF	TGTGCCAGCAGCTTTTCTTCAGAGGGCTATGGCTACACCTTC
.	TRBD1	TRBV5-4	TRBJ2-1	14	CASTGQGSYNEQFF	TGTGCCAGCACCGGACAGGGCTCCTACAATGAGCAGTTCTTC
.	.	TRBV7-9	TRBJ2-1	17	CASSLDPLSKHYNEQFF	TGTGCCAGCAGCTTAGATCCCCTTAGCAAACACTACAATGAGCAGTTCTTC
.	TRBD1	TRBV24-1	TRBJ1-2	17	CATSSRQGLPSIRGYTF	TGTGCCACCAGTTCCAGACAGGGTTTACCCTCTATTCGGGGCTACACCTTC
.	.	TRBV7-2	TRBJ2-5	13	CASSFAGKETQYF	TGTGCCAGCAGCTTCGCCGGGAAAGAGACCCAGTACTTC
.	.	TRBV20-1	TRBJ2-1	11	CSDRPYNEQFF	TGCAGTGACAGGCCATACAATGAGCAGTTCTTC
.	.	TRBV19	TRBJ2-5	13	CASSISYQETQYF	TGTGCCAGTAGTATCTCGTACCAAGAGACCCAGTACTTC
.	.	TRBV7-2	TRBJ1-3	17	CASSLHPGQSSGNTIYF	TGTGCCAGCAGCTTACATCCAGGGCAGAGCTCTGGAAACACCATATATTTT
.	.	TRBV27	TRBJ2-3	13	CASRRGATDTQYF	TGTGCCAGCAGGCGGGGAGCCACAGATACGCAGTATTTT
.	TRBD1	TRBV7-9	TRBJ1-1	17	CASSLGGVRGRNTEAFF	TGTGCCAGCAGCTTAGGTGGGGTCAGGGGGCGGAACACTGAAGCTTTCTTT
.	.	TRBV21-1	TRBJ2-2	15	CASSPASQNTGELFF	TGTGCCAGCAGCCCTGCATCACAGAACACCGGGGAGCTGTTTTTT
.	.	TRBV7-9	TRBJ1-2	13	CASSSRTVYGYTF	TGTGCCAGCAGCTCACGGACAGTCTATGGCTACACCTTC
.	TRBD1	TRBV6-2/TRBV6-3	TRBJ2-7	14	CASSTWTGSYEQYF	TGTGCCAGCAGCACTTGGACAGGCTCCTACGAGCAGTACTTC
.	.	TRBV20-1	TRBJ2-5	14	CSASKFQSKETQYF	TGCAGTGCTAGTAAATTCCAGTCCAAAGAGACCCAGTACTTC
once	.	TRBV7-2	TRBJ2-5	17	CASSLAYGHRNLETQYF	TGTGCCAGCAGCTTAGCGTATGGCCACCGCAACCTAGAGACCCAGTACTTC
.	TRBD1	TRBV7-2	TRBJ2-7	17	CASSDPQDRGRFYEQYF	TGTGCCAGCAGCGACCCTCAGGACAGGGGGCGTTTCTACGAGCAGTACTTC
.	.	TRBV25-1	TRBJ2-7	15	CASSVEVGALNEQYF	TGTGCCAGCAGTGTTGAGGTCGGAGCCTTGAACGAGCAGTACTTC
.	.	TRBV19	TRBJ1-5	13	CASSYRADQPQHF	TGTGCCAGTAGCTACAGGGCGGATCAGCCCCAGCATTTT
once	TRBD1	TRBV18	TRBJ1-6	15	CASSPTADRNSPLHF	TGTGCCAGCTCACCAACAGCGGACAGGAATTCACCCCTCCACTTT
once	TRBD1	TRBV20-1	TRBJ1-4	10	CSATTGQEIF	TGCAGTGCTACGACCGGACAGGAGATTTTT
few	.	TRBV21-1	TRBJ1-2	16	CASSKGGNLVLEGYTF	TGTGCCAGCAGCAAAGGCGGCAACCTAGTGTTGGAAGGCTACACCTTC
.	.	TRBV29-1	TRBJ2-7	13	CSVENGATYEQYF	TGCAGCGTTGAAAACGGAGCAACCTACGAGCAGTACTTC
.	TRBD1	TRBV12-5	TRBJ1-2	15	CASGLLRTGGDGYTF	TGTGCTAGTGGTTTGCTACGGACAGGGGGCGATGGCTACACCTTC
.	.	TRBV12-3/TRBV12-4	TRBJ1-2	13	CASSLVLLYGYTF	TGTGCCAGCAGTTTAGTACTCCTCTATGGCTACACCTTC
.	TRBD1	TRBV7-8	TRBJ1-3	17	CASSNRRGQVGGNTIYF	TGTGCCAGCAGCAATAGGAGGGGACAGGTGGGAGGAAACACCATATATTTT
.	.	TRBV7-3	TRBJ2-7	16	CASSYIRQIEIYEQYF	TGTGCCAGCAGCTATATTAGACAGATAGAAATCTACGAGCAGTACTTC
.	.	TRBV9	TRBJ2-7	13	CASSVVGAHEQYF	TGTGCCAGCAGCGTAGTGGGGGCCCACGAGCAGTACTTC
.	.	TRBV5-6	TRBJ2-7	14	CASSLTGFSYEQYF	TGTGCCAGCAGCTTAACAGGGTTCTCCTACGAGCAGTACTTC
.	.	TRBV4-1	TRBJ2-3	17	CASSQDPWLGGSDTQYF	TGCGCCAGCAGCCAAGATCCTTGGTTAGGGGGATCAGATACGCAGTATTTT
.	.	TRBV7-9	TRBJ1-2	15	CASSLVEEADYGYTF	TGTGCCAGCAGCTTAGTTGAGGAGGCGGACTATGGCTACACCTTC
.	TRBD2	TRBV11-2	TRBJ2-5	15	CASSWGAGEEETQYF	TGTGCCAGCAGCTGGGGAGCGGGGGAGGAAGAGACCCAGTACTTC
.	TRBD1	TRBV5-4	TRBJ1-1	16	CASSFGTGGVNTEAFF	TGTGCCAGCAGCTTTGGGACAGGGGGCGTTAACACTGAAGCTTTCTTT
once	.	TRBV3-1/TRBV3-2	TRBJ1-2	15	CASSPYDRKNYGYTF	TGTGCCAGCAGCCCGTACGACAGAAAGAATTATGGCTACACCTTC
.	.	TRBV7-2	TRBJ2-2	16	CASSLVAGSITGELFF	TGTGCCAGCAGCTTAGTTGCAGGGTCCATCACCGGGGAGCTGTTTTTT
.	TRBD1	TRBV19	TRBJ1-1	14	CASSPRQGGTEAFF	TGTGCCAGTAGTCCACGACAGGGAGGTACTGAAGCTTTCTTT
.	.	TRBV7-9	TRBJ2-3	14	CASSFYGVPDTQYF	TGTGCCAGCAGCTTTTACGGGGTGCCAGATACGCAGTATTTT